This is a list of T cell receptor beta chains from one sample in a study of blood T cell repertoires in COVID-19. The protocol was immunoSEQ multiplex PCR, while the TCRdb copy is restricted to in-frame clones and leaves out a portion. The table lists around 230,000 clones, 83% of them singletons, with 2.5% to 3% in the top ten. Sequences were obtained from peripheral blood. These TCRs come from a woman in her thirties or forties with active or convalescent COVID-19. Both conserved end residues are part of each CDR3. The order of the fields is J gene, D gene, clone size, V gene, CDR3 protein, CDR3 DNA. A D gene is named only where the DNA matches it firmly. Size is stated for part of the rows, as once, few or many counts, or as a class when the clone is expanded.

>TRBJ2-7|TRBD2|NA|TRBV10-2
CAPSGGRLSYEQYF
TGCGCCCCCAGTGGCGGGAGGCTCTCCTACGAGCAGTACTTC
>TRBJ1-1|TRBD1|NA|TRBV10-3
CAIRDRNTEAFF
TGTGCCATCCGGGACAGGAACACTGAAGCTTTCTTT
>TRBJ1-4|TRBD1|once|TRBV30
CAWRAFLGTGEKLFF
TGTGCCTGGAGGGCATTCCTCGGGACAGGTGAAAAACTGTTTTTT
>TRBJ1-6|TRBD1|NA|TRBV10-3
CAISPQGVASPLHF
TGTGCCATCAGCCCCCAGGGGGTAGCTTCACCCCTCCACTTT
>TRBJ2-5|NA|NA|TRBV9
CASSVKGAGETQYF
TGTGCCAGCAGCGTAAAGGGGGCGGGGGAGACCCAGTACTTC
>TRBJ2-3|TRBD2|NA|TRBV5-1
CASSGGLAGSSTDTQYF
TGCGCCAGCAGCGGGGGACTAGCGGGGAGTAGCACAGATACGCAGTATTTT
>TRBJ1-1|TRBD1|NA|TRBV20-1
CSARTGGMRFF
TGCAGTGCGAGGACAGGGGGCATGCGCTTCTTT
>TRBJ1-5|NA|NA|TRBV7-6
CASSSRQDGSNQPQHF
TGTGCCAGCAGCTCTCGACAGGACGGGAGCAATCAGCCCCAGCATTTT
>TRBJ2-7|NA|NA|TRBV30
CAWSDPGRTLSYEQYF
TGTGCCTGGAGTGACCCCGGTCGTACCCTCTCCTACGAGCAGTACTTC
>TRBJ2-5|NA|once|TRBV2
CASSGVAQETQYF
TGTGCCAGCAGTGGAGTAGCCCAAGAGACCCAGTACTTC
>TRBJ1-5|NA|NA|TRBV4-1
CASSQDSGDNQPQHF
TGCGCCAGCAGCCAAGATTCCGGGGACAATCAGCCCCAGCATTTT
>TRBJ1-6|NA|NA|TRBV6-1
CASSELSGNSPLHF
TGTGCCAGCAGTGAACTGTCAGGGAATTCACCCCTCCACTTT
>TRBJ1-5|TRBD1|NA|TRBV6-5
CASSYLGQGAGQPQHF
TGTGCCAGCAGTTACTTAGGACAGGGGGCAGGGCAGCCCCAGCATTTT
>TRBJ1-2|NA|NA|TRBV28
CAATGNYGYTF
TGTGCCGCCACAGGGAACTATGGCTACACCTTC
>TRBJ2-6|NA|NA|TRBV7-7
CASSFAEAGANVLTF
TGTGCTAGCAGCTTTGCCGAGGCTGGGGCCAACGTCCTGACTTTC
>TRBJ2-5|NA|few|TRBV9
CASKGREETQYF
TGTGCCAGCAAAGGCAGGGAAGAGACCCAGTACTTC
>TRBJ2-7|NA|NA|TRBV5-5
CASSLGLTERNEQYF
TGTGCCAGCAGCTTGGGACTTACGGAGAGAAACGAGCAGTACTTC
>TRBJ1-4|NA|once|TRBV3-1/TRBV3-2
CASSQRGRGNEKLFF
TGTGCCAGCAGCCAAAGAGGGAGGGGAAATGAAAAACTGTTTTTT
>TRBJ1-6|NA|NA|TRBV4-1
CASSQSYSTGSYNSPLHF
TGCGCCAGCAGCCAATCATACTCCACCGGCTCCTATAATTCACCCCTCCACTTT
>TRBJ1-1|TRBD1|NA|TRBV6-1
CASSEEGQGAFPEAFF
TGTGCCAGCAGTGAAGAGGGACAGGGAGCATTCCCTGAAGCTTTCTTT
>TRBJ1-1|NA|NA|TRBV14
CASSLTGNTEAFF
TGTGCCAGCAGCCTTACAGGGAACACTGAAGCTTTCTTT
>TRBJ1-4|NA|once|TRBV7-9
CASSLGQGPEKLFF
TGTGCCAGCAGCTTAGGCCAGGGTCCGGAAAAACTGTTTTTT
>TRBJ2-7|NA|NA|TRBV27
CARNVATPYEQYF
TGTGCCAGAAACGTAGCTACCCCCTACGAGCAGTACTTC
>TRBJ2-5|TRBD2|few|TRBV7-6
CASSLAGGTQETQYF
TGTGCCAGCAGCCTCGCGGGGGGAACCCAAGAGACCCAGTACTTC
>TRBJ1-6|TRBD1|NA|TRBV7-9
CASSLAGTANSPLHF
TGTGCCAGCAGCTTAGCTGGGACAGCTAATTCACCCCTCCACTTT
>TRBJ2-5|NA|NA|TRBV7-6
CASSPPGRQQETQYF
TGTGCCAGCAGCCCCCCAGGGAGGCAGCAAGAGACCCAGTACTTC
>TRBJ1-6|NA|NA|TRBV5-8
CASSLTTGGLYNSPLHF
TGTGCCAGCAGCTTGACGACGGGAGGATTGTATAATTCACCCCTCCACTTT
>TRBJ1-2|TRBD1|NA|TRBV19
CATLDRGEGYTF
TGTGCCACATTGGACAGGGGAGAAGGCTACACCTTC
>TRBJ2-7|TRBD1|NA|TRBV6-2/TRBV6-3
CASSQPLGQGAREQYF
TGTGCCAGCAGTCAGCCCTTGGGACAGGGGGCGAGGGAGCAGTACTTC
>TRBJ1-2|TRBD1|NA|TRBV29-1
CSVPGTGEGYTF
TGCAGCGTTCCCGGGACAGGGGAGGGCTACACCTTC
>TRBJ2-3|NA|NA|TRBV4-3
CASSQDRLAGGTDTQYF
TGCGCCAGCAGCCAAGATCGCCTAGCTGGCGGCACAGATACGCAGTATTTT
>TRBJ2-7|NA|NA|TRBV27
CASSLGPRVPYEQYF
TGTGCCAGCAGTTTAGGACCCAGGGTACCCTACGAGCAGTACTTC
>TRBJ2-4|NA|NA|TRBV6-6
CASSQTGAKNIQYF
TGTGCCAGCAGTCAGACAGGCGCCAAAAACATTCAGTACTTC
>TRBJ1-1|NA|NA|TRBV7-9
CASSFGGDTEAFF
TGTGCCAGCAGCTTCGGGGGAGACACTGAAGCTTTCTTT
>TRBJ2-7|TRBD2|NA|TRBV7-2
CASSLGAGGGESREQYF
TGTGCCAGCAGCTTAGGGGCCGGGGGGGGAGAGAGTAGGGAGCAGTACTTC
>TRBJ2-7|TRBD1|NA|TRBV24-1
CATSPSGAGGYEQYF
TGTGCCACCAGTCCCTCGGGCGCAGGGGGCTACGAGCAGTACTTC
>TRBJ2-3|TRBD2|NA|TRBV5-4
CASSLELAGTTDTQYF
TGTGCCAGCAGCTTGGAACTAGCGGGGACCACAGATACGCAGTATTTT
>TRBJ1-2|TRBD1|NA|TRBV7-8
CASSSRTGVGYTF
TGTGCCAGCAGCTCAAGGACAGGGGTTGGCTACACCTTC
>TRBJ1-2|NA|NA|TRBV28
CASSQQPGSYTF
TGTGCCAGCAGCCAACAGCCGGGGAGCTACACCTTC
>TRBJ2-1|TRBD2|once|TRBV6-6
CASSRSGGANNEQFF
TGTGCCAGCAGTCGAAGCGGGGGGGCAAACAATGAGCAGTTCTTC
>TRBJ2-3|NA|NA|TRBV2
CASSRRAGGSTDTQYF
TGTGCCAGCTCCCGCAGGGCAGGGGGGAGCACAGATACGCAGTATTTT
>TRBJ2-1|NA|NA|TRBV11-2
CASSLGHGAGYNEQFF
TGTGCCAGCAGCTTAGGCCACGGTGCGGGGTACAATGAGCAGTTCTTC
>TRBJ2-3|TRBD1|NA|TRBV2
CASSARGQGRDTQYF
TGTGCCAGCAGTGCACGCGGACAGGGTAGAGATACGCAGTATTTT
>TRBJ1-4|NA|once|TRBV2
CASSSSEGQKLFF
TGTGCCAGCAGTTCTAGTGAGGGCCAAAAACTGTTTTTT
>TRBJ1-4|NA|NA|TRBV5-1
CASSPEEREKLFF
TGCGCCAGCAGCCCCGAAGAGCGTGAAAAACTGTTTTTT
>TRBJ2-7|NA|NA|TRBV7-9
CASSFGQTYEQYF
TGTGCCAGCAGCTTCGGACAGACCTACGAGCAGTACTTC
>TRBJ2-2|TRBD2|NA|TRBV30
CAWSVRRAGGTGELFF
TGTGCCTGGAGTGTACGACGAGCGGGAGGAACCGGGGAGCTGTTTTTT
>TRBJ2-3|NA|NA|TRBV29-1
CSSRADTDTQYF
TGCAGCTCCCGTGCGGACACAGATACGCAGTATTTT
>TRBJ2-2|TRBD2|NA|TRBV5-1
CASSTSGRAQLFF
TGCGCCAGCTCAACTAGCGGGAGGGCCCAGCTGTTTTTT
>TRBJ1-1|NA|NA|TRBV19
CASSRTDNTEAFF
TGTGCCAGTAGCCGGACAGACAACACTGAAGCTTTCTTT
>TRBJ2-5|TRBD1|few|TRBV11-3
CASSLAGTGGQETQYF
TGTGCCAGCAGCTTAGCCGGGACAGGGGGCCAAGAGACCCAGTACTTC
>TRBJ1-2|NA|NA|TRBV7-2
CASSLVLDSYGYTF
TGTGCCAGCAGCTTAGTTTTGGACAGCTATGGCTACACCTTC
>TRBJ2-7|TRBD1|NA|TRBV27
CASTPRTGSSYEQYF
TGTGCCAGCACCCCCCGGACAGGCAGCTCCTACGAGCAGTACTTC
>TRBJ2-1|TRBD2|NA|TRBV19
CATGTSGYNEQFF
TGTGCCACAGGGACTAGCGGATACAATGAGCAGTTCTTC